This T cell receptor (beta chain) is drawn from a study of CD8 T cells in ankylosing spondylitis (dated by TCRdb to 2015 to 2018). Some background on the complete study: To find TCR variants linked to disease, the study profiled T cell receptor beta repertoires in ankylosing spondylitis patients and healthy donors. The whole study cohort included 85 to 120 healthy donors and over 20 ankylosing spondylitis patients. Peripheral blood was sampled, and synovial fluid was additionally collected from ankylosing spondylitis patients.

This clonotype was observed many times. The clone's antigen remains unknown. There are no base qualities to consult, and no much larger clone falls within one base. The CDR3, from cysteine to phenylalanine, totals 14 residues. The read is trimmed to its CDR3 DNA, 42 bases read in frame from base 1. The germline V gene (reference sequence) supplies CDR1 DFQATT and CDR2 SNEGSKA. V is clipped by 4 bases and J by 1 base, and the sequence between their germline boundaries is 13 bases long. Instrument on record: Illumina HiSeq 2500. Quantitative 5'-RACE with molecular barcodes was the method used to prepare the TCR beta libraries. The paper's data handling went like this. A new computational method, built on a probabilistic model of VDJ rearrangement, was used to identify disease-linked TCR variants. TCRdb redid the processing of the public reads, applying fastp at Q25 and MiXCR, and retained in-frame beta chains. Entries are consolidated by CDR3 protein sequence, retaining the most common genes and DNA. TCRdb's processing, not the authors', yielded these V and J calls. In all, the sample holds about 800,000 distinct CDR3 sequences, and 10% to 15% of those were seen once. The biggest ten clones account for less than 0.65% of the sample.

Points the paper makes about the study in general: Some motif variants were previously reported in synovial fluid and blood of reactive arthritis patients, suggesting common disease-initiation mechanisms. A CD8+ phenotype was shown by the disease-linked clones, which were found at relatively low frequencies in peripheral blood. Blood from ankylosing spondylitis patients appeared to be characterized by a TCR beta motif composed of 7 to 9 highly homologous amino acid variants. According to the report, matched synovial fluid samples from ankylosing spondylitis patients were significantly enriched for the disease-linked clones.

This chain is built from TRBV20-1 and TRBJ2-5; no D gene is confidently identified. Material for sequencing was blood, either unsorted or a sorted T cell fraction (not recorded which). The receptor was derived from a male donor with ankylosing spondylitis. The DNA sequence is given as TGCAGTGCTACCTTTATGGCCCCCCAAGAGACCCAGTACTTC. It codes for CSATFMAPQETQYF.